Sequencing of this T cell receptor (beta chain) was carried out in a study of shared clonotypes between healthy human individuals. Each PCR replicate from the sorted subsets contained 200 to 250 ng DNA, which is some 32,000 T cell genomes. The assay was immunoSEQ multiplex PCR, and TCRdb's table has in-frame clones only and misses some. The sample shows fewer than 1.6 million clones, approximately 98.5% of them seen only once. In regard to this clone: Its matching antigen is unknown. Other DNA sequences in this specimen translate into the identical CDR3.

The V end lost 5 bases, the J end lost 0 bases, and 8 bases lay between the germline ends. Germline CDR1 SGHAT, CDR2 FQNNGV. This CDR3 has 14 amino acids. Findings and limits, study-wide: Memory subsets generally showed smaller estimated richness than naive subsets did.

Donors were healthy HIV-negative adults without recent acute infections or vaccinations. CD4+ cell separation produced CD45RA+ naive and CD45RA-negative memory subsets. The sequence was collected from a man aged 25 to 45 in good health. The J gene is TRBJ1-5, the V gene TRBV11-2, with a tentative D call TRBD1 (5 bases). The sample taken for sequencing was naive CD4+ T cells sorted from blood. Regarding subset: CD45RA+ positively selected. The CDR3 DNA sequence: TGTGCCAGCAGCCTGGGGGGTAGCAATCAGCCCCAGCATTTT. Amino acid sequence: CASSLGGSNQPQHF.